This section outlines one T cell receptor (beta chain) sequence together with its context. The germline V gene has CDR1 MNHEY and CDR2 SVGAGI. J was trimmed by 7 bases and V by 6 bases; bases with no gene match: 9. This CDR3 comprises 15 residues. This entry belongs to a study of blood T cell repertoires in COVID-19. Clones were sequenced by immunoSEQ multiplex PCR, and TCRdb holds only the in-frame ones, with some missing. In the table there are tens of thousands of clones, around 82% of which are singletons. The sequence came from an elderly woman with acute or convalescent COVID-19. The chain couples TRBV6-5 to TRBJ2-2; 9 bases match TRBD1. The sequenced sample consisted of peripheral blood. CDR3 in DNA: TGTGCCAGCAGAGCCTACAGGGGGCAGATCGGGGAGCTGTTTTTT. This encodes CASRAYRGQIGELFF.